This T cell receptor beta chain was sequenced during a study of shared clonotypes between healthy human individuals. The authors divided CD4+ cells into CD45RA+ naive and CD45RA-negative memory subsets. Germline V lookup: CDR1 MNHNY, CDR2 SVGAGI (reference sequence). V lost 8 bases to trimming and J lost 0 bases, with 11 bases between them. CDR3 length: 14 residues. Sequenced by immunoSEQ multiplex PCR; TCRdb stores in-frame clones only, minus some. The top ten hold approximately 0.39% of the sample, which has roughly 2,300,000 clones, under 95% seen once. The sequence was obtained from a man between 18 and 29 years old in good health. Some clones in this sample may be carry-over from other donors' samples. The chain has TRBV6-6 and TRBJ1-3; a weak D match, TRBD1 (5 bases). Sequencing was performed on naive CD4+ T cells from PBMCs. Indicated subset: CD45RA+ positively selected. The CDR3 protein is CASEERGSGNTIYF. CDR3 coding DNA: TGTGCCAGCGAGGAAAGGGGCTCTGGAAACACCATATATTTT.